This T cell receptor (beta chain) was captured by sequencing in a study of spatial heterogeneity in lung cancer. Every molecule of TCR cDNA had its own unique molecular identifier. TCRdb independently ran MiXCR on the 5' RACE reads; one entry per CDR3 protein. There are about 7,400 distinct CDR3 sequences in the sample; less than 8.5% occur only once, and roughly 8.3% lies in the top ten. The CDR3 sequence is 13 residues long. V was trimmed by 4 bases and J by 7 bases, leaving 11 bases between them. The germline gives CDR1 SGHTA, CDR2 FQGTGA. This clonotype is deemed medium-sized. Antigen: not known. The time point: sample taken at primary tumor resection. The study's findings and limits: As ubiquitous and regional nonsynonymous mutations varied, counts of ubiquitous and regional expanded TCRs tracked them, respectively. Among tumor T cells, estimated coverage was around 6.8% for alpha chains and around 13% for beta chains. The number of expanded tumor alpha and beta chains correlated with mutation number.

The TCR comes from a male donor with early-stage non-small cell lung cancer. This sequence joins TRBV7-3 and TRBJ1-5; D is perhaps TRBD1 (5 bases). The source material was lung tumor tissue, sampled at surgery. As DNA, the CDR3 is TGTGCCAGCAGCTCAATGGGGGGGCAGCCCCAGCATTTT. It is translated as CASSSMGGQPQHF.